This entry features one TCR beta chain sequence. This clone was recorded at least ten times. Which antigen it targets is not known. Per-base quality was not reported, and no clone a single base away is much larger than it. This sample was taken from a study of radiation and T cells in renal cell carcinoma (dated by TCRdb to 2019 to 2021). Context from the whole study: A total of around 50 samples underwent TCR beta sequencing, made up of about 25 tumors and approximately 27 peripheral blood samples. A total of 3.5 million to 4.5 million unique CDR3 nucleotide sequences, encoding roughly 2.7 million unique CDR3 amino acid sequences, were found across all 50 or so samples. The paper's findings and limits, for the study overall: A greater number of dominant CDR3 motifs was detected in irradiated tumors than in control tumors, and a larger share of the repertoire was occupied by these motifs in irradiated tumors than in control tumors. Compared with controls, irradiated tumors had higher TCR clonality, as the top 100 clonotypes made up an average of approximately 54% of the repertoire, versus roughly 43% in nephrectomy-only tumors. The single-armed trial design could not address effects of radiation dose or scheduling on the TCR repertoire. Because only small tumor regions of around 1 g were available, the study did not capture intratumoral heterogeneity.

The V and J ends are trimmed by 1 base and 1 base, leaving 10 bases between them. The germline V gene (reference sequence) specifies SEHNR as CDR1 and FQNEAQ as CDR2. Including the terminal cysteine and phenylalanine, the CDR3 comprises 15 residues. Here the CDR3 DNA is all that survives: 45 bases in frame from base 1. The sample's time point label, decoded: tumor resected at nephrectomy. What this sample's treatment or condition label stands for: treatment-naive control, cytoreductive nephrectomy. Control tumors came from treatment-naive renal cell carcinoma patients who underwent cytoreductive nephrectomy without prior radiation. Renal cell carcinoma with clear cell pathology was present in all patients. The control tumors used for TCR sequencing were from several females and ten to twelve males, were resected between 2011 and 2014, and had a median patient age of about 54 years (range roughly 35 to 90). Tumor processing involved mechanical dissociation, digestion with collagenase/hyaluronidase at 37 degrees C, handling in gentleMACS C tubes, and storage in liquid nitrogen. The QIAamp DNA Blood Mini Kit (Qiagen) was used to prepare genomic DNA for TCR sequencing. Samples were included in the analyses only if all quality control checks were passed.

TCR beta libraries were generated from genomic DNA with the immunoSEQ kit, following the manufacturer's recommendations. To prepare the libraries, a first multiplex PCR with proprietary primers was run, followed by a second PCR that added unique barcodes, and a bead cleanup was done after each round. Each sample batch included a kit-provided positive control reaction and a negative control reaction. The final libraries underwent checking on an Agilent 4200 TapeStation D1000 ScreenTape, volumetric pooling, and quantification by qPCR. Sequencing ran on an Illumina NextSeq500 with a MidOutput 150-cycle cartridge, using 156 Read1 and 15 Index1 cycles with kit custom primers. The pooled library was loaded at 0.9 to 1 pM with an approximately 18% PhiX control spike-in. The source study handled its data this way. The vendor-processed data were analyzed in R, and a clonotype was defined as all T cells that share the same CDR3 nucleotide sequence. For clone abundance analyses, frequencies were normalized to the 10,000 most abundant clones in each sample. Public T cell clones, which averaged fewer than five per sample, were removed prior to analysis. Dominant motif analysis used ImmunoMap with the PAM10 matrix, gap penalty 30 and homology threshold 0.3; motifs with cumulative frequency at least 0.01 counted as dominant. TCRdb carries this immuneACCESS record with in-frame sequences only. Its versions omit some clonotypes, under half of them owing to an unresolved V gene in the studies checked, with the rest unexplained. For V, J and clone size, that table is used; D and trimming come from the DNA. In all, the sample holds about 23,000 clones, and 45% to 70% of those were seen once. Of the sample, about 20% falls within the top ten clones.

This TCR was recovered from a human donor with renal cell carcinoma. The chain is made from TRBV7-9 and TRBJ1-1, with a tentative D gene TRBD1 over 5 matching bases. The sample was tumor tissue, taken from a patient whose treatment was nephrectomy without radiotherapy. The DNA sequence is TGTGCCAGCAGCTTAGTATCGACAGAGAACACTGAAGCTTTCTTT. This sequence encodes CASSLVSTENTEAFF.